Following are 29 T cell receptor beta chains from one sample sequenced in a study of T cell changes during pregnancy in multiple sclerosis. The repertoire was sequenced with immunoSEQ multiplex PCR; TCRdb's copy has only in-frame clones and lacks some. The sample has over 85,000 clones, approximately 89% seen once; the top ten hold roughly 2%. Source: peripheral blood, taken in the first trimester of pregnancy. The source is a female donor in good health, enrolled as a control in a pregnancy study.

J is TRBJ1-5 and V is TRBV15, with D hard to call. The CDR3 has 13 residues. V gave up 0 bases and J gave up 8 bases, with 8 bases separating them. Germline assignment: CDR1 LNHNV and CDR2 YYDKDF (reference sequence). The CDR3 nucleotides are TGTGCCACCAGCAGAGAAATTCCTGAGCCCCAGCATTTT. It translates to CATSREIPEPQHF.

This clone was seen a few times. The chain combines TRBV27 with TRBJ1-1, with D possibly being TRBD1 (5 bases). The CDR3 is made up of 14 amino acids. Trimming removed 2 bases at V and 6 bases at J, with 13 bases between. Per the germline V gene, CDR1 is MNHEY and CDR2 is SMNVEV (reference sequence). Here the CDR3 DNA reads TGTGCCAGCAGTTTAGCAGGGTATCGGGCTGAAGCTTTCTTT. Translating it yields CASSLAGYRAEAFF.

The chain joins TRBV25-1 to TRBJ1-2; D might be TRBD1 (6 bases). Germline V gene sequence: CDR1 MGHDK, CDR2 SYGVNS. The CDR3 loop spans 11 amino acids. V lost 5 bases and J 5 bases, leaving 6 bases between the germline ends. The CDR3 reads CASSQGYGYTF. CDR3 sequence (DNA): TGTGCCAGCAGTCAGGGGTATGGCTACACCTTC.

The V gene is TRBV25-1, the J gene TRBJ2-1, with D possibly being TRBD2 (6 bases). Germline V lookup: CDR1 MGHDK, CDR2 SYGVNS. This CDR3 contains 13 residues. Trimming left V 3 bases short and J 7 bases short, with 10 bases between. The CDR3 nucleotides read TGTGCCAGCAGTGATGGGGCGGGGAATGAGCAGTTCTTC. This codes for CASSDGAGNEQFF.

This chain joins TRBV5-6 and TRBJ2-7; maybe TRBD1 (8 bases). The germline V gene encodes CDR1 SGHDT and CDR2 YYEEEE. The CDR3 spans 15 residues. With 4 bases removed from V and 3 bases from J, the gap between germline ends came to 17 bases. Written as DNA, the CDR3 is TGTGCCAGCAGCCCCGGACAGGGAGGGTTCTACGAGCAGTACTTC. Encoded protein: CASSPGQGGFYEQYF.

This rearrangement joins TRBV9 to TRBJ1-4; D remains ambiguous. Germline CDR1 reads SGDLS; CDR2 reads YYNGEE. CDR3 size: 15 residues. Between the trimmed V and J ends, which lost 4 bases and 3 bases, there was a span of 13 bases. As DNA, the CDR3 is TGTGCCAGCAGCCTTAGTCCGACATCTAATGAAAAACTGTTTTTT. It codes for CASSLSPTSNEKLFF.

This chain connects TRBV4-3 to TRBJ1-5, with D tentatively TRBD1 (6 bases). This CDR3 is 17 amino acids long. Between the trimmed V and J ends, which lost 1 base and 2 bases, there was a span of 15 bases. Germline V gene data show CDR1 as LGHNA and CDR2 as YSLEER. The CDR3 region has the DNA TGCGCCAGCAGCCAAGTGACTGGGGGCATGGGCAATCAGCCCCAGCATTTT. Encoded protein: CASSQVTGGMGNQPQHF.

This chain uses TRBV6-1 with TRBJ1-3; D gene unclear. CDR1 is MNHNS, CDR2 SASEGT, per germline. The V end was cut by 6 bases, the J end by 0 bases, with 9 bases between. The CDR3 is 14 residues long. The CDR3 DNA sequence: TGTGCCAGCAGGATCGGGGTCTCTGGAAACACCATATATTTT. Protein product: CASRIGVSGNTIYF.

V usage is TRBV28 and J usage is TRBJ2-7, with a possible D match to TRBD1 (6 bases). CDR3 length: 15 residues. The V and J ends lost 3 bases and 4 bases respectively, with 16 bases between them. Germline V gene sequence: CDR1 MDHEN, CDR2 SYDVKM. In DNA form, the CDR3 reads TGTGCCAGCAGTTTCGGAACCGGGACACCTTACGAGCAGTACTTC. Protein product: CASSFGTGTPYEQYF.

This clone was observed once. J is TRBJ1-4 and V is TRBV5-1; D is unresolved. The CDR3 runs 14 residues. Germline loops: CDR1 SGHRS, CDR2 YFSETQ. V shed 4 bases and J shed 8 bases, with 15 bases lying between them. The CDR3 sequence is CASSLKGAREKLFF. In nucleotides, the CDR3 is TGCGCCAGCAGCCTTAAGGGAGCACGGGAAAAACTGTTTTTT.

V and J are TRBV28 and TRBJ2-7, with 14 bases fitting TRBD2. J lost 0 bases, V lost 8 bases, and 0 bases had no gene match. From germline, CDR1 is MDHEN and CDR2 SYDVKM. The CDR3 covers 14 residues. DNA of the CDR3: TGTGCCAGCGGGACTAGCGGGGGCTCCTACGAGCAGTACTTC. This gives the protein CASGTSGGSYEQYF.

The J gene is TRBJ2-7, the V gene TRBV7-2; 7 bases align to TRBD1. There are 14 residues in the CDR3. Germline V gene lookup returns CDR1 SGHTA and CDR2 FQGNSA. Germline trimming cut 1 base from V and 2 bases from J; bases unmatched to any gene: 2. The CDR3 nucleotides read TGTGCCAGCAGCTTAGGGGACAGACCCTACGAGCAGTACTTC. Its translation is CASSLGDRPYEQYF.

The CDR3 DNA follows: TGTGCCTGGAGTGTAGGCCCCGGGACTAGAGAAGATACGCAGTATTTT. It codes for CAWSVGPGTREDTQYF. The chain is built from TRBV30 and TRBJ2-3, with TRBD2 matching over 8 bases. Looked up from germline, CDR1 is GTSNPN and CDR2 is SVGIG (reference sequence). The CDR3 runs 16 residues. V lost 0 bases to trimming and J lost 5 bases; unmatched junction nucleotides: 10.

This clone was seen just once. The rearrangement uses TRBV6-5 and TRBJ2-2, with D possibly TRBD1 on 5 matching bases. The V end lost 5 bases, the J end lost 0 bases, and 10 bases lay between the germline ends. The CDR3 spans 15 residues. Germline values: CDR1 MNHEY, CDR2 SVGAGI. The CDR3 DNA reads as TGTGCCAGCAGTCCCCTGACAGCGAACACCGGGGAGCTGTTTTTT. It specifies CASSPLTANTGELFF.

This chain links TRBV4-1 with TRBJ2-7, with a weak D call TRBD1 (6 bases). The CDR3 length is 15 residues. Trimming stripped 0 bases from V and 5 bases from J, with 14 bases between. In germline, CDR1 is MGHRA, CDR2 YSYEKL. In DNA form, the CDR3 reads TGCGCCAGCAGCCAAGATGGACAGTCGGTGGACGAGCAGTACTTC. This sequence encodes CASSQDGQSVDEQYF.

V is TRBV5-1 and J is TRBJ2-4; TRBD2 aligns across 10 bases. The CDR3 is 15 amino acids. Germline V gene lookup returns CDR1 SGHRS and CDR2 YFSETQ. Unmatched junction bases numbered 5, after V lost 3 bases and J lost 5 bases. In DNA form, the CDR3 reads TGCGCCAGCAGCTCCCTAGCGGGGGCTGAAAACATTCAGTACTTC. Its translation is CASSSLAGAENIQYF.

This sequence joins TRBV7-9 and TRBJ2-1; TRBD1 matches at 9 bases. Germline loops: CDR1 SEHNR, CDR2 FQNEAQ (reference sequence). The CDR3 sequence is 14 residues long. With V trimmed by 5 bases and J by 9 bases, 8 bases remained unmatched. CDR3 sequence reads: CASSPRDRALEQFF. CDR3 DNA sequence: TGTGCCAGCAGCCCCCGGGACAGGGCACTTGAGCAGTTCTTC.

The rearrangement uses TRBV11-3 and TRBJ2-2; D is uncertain. The germline CDR1 and CDR2 sequences are SGHNT and YENEEA. The CDR3 consists of 14 residues. V lost 5 bases and J 4 bases, leaving 11 bases between the germline ends. The CDR3 nucleotides are TGTGCCAGCAGCCCCGGTAGGAGCACCGGGGAGCTGTTTTTT. It codes for CASSPGRSTGELFF.

The DNA for the CDR3 is TGTGCCATCAGTGAGTCGGCTAGCGGGGGGGTAGAGCAGTACTTC. Translation gives CAISESASGGVEQYF. The rearrangement uses TRBV10-3 and TRBJ2-7; 12 nucleotides line up with TRBD2. CDR3 length: 15 amino acids. The J segment lost 7 bases and the V segment lost 0 bases, leaving 4 bases of the junction unmatched. From germline, CDR1 is ENHRY and CDR2 SYGVKD.

This clone was detected once. This chain joins TRBV7-9 and TRBJ1-2; 8 positions match TRBD1. The CDR3 extends over 13 amino acids. Germline assignment: CDR1 SEHNR and CDR2 FQNEAQ (reference sequence). Trimming took 7 bases from V and 6 from J; bases not matched to a gene: 7. The CDR3 is CASIARQGNGYTF. The DNA for the CDR3 is TGTGCCAGCATCGCCCGACAGGGGAATGGCTACACCTTC.

This rearrangement joins TRBV27 to TRBJ1-6; 10 bases are shared with TRBD1. The trim removed 5 bases at V and 7 bases at J, leaving 8 bases unmatched. The germline V gene has CDR1 MNHEY and CDR2 SMNVEV (reference sequence). CDR3 size: 16 residues. This CDR3 reads CASSNRDRGANSPLHF. DNA for the CDR3: TGTGCCAGCAGTAATCGGGACAGGGGAGCGAATTCACCCCTCCACTTT.

This clone was seen only a few times. The V and J genes are TRBV10-3 and TRBJ2-3; 7 bases line up with TRBD1. This CDR3 has 17 residues. From germline, CDR1 is ENHRY and CDR2 SYGVKD. Unmatched junction bases numbered 12, after V lost 6 bases and J lost 0 bases. In nucleotides, the CDR3 is TGTGCCATCAGACCCGCCGGGACAGAGACTAGCACAGATACGCAGTATTTT. Encoded protein: CAIRPAGTETSTDTQYF.

The rearrangement uses TRBV9 and TRBJ1-3, with unresolved D. The CDR3 loop spans 15 amino acids. The V gene's germline CDR1 is SGDLS and CDR2 YYNGEE. The V end was cut by 0 bases, the J end by 0 bases, with 7 bases between. CDR3 residues: CASSVDGSSGNTIYF. CDR3 sequence (DNA): TGTGCCAGCAGCGTAGATGGTAGCTCTGGAAACACCATATATTTT.

This clone is a singleton in its sample. The chain carries TRBV4-2 and TRBJ2-1, with a possible D match to TRBD1 (6 bases). Trimming pared 1 base from V and 4 bases from J, leaving 20 bases between. The CDR3 contains 18 residues. CDR1 and CDR2 from the germline V gene are LGHNA and YNFKEQ. The CDR3 loop reads CASSQVAGTMDVYNEQFF. The CDR3 DNA sequence: TGTGCCAGCAGCCAAGTTGCCGGGACAATGGACGTATACAATGAGCAGTTCTTC.

The CDR3 coding sequence is TGTGCCAGCAGCACCCCGGGACTAGCGGTATCCAATGAGCAGTTCTTC. This codes for CASSTPGLAVSNEQFF. The chain recombines TRBV11-1 with TRBJ2-1, with 11 bases that match TRBD2. V shed 5 bases, J shed 6 bases, and the junction held 9 bases outside the gene matches. CDR1 SGHAT and CDR2 FQDESV come from the germline V gene (reference sequence). The CDR3 has 16 amino acids. The whole variable domain, filled in from reference TRBV11-1 and TRBJ2-1, reads EAEVAQSPRYKITEKSQAVAFWCDPISGHATLYWYRQILGQGPELLVQFQDESVVDDSQLPKDRFSAERLKGVDSTLKIQPAELGDSAMYLCASSTPGLAVSNEQFFGPGTRLTVL.

J is TRBJ2-7 and V is TRBV18; possibly TRBD1 for D (5 bases). V dropped 0 bases and J dropped 1 base, with 7 bases sitting between them. Germline-derived CDR1 and CDR2 are KGHSH and LQKENI. This CDR3 comprises 14 residues. CDR3 bases: TGTGCCAGCTCACCACCGGGGCAGTCCTACGAGCAGTACTTC. Encoded protein: CASSPPGQSYEQYF.

This clone came up once. This chain links TRBV5-1 with TRBJ1-1, with D perhaps matching TRBD1 (5 bases). The CDR3 loop spans 13 amino acids. V lost 0 bases and J lost 5, with 8 bases in between. Germline V lookup: CDR1 SGHRS, CDR2 YFSETQ. The CDR3 coding sequence is TGCGCCAGCAGCTTGGGACAGAGGACTGAAGCTTTCTTT. It translates to CASSLGQRTEAFF. Full variable domain (remainder filled in from reference TRBV5-1 and TRBJ1-1): KAGVTQTPRYLIKTRGQQVTLSCSPISGHRSVSWYQQTPGQGLQFLFEYFSETQRNKGNFPGRFSGRQFSNSRSEMNVSTLELGDSALYLCASSLGQRTEAFFGQGTRLTVV.

This clone is a singleton in its sample. The rearrangement uses TRBV19 and TRBJ1-5, with 8 bases lining up with TRBD1. This CDR3 region has 16 residues. The ends lost 5 bases at V and 8 bases at J; junction bases unmatched: 14. Germline CDR1 LNHDA, CDR2 SQIVND (reference sequence). The CDR3 region is CASSGQGRGNREPQHF. The CDR3 bases are TGTGCCAGTAGTGGACAGGGTAGGGGGAATAGAGAGCCCCAGCATTTT.

This chain links TRBV5-1 with TRBJ2-7; 9 nucleotides agree with TRBD1. The germline V gene encodes CDR1 SGHRS and CDR2 YFSETQ. The CDR3 is made up of 15 amino acids. The ends lost 4 bases at V and 5 bases at J; junction bases unmatched: 10. The CDR3 DNA sequence: TGCGCCAGCAGCCCGGTACTGGGACAGGGTAACGAGCAGTACTTC. Residues: CASSPVLGQGNEQYF.